Listed here is a single TCR beta chain. This clonotype was recorded many times. Its antigen has not been determined. Base qualities are not recorded, but no much larger clone differs from it by a single base. The record originates from a study of regulatory T cells in long-lasting Graves disease (dated by TCRdb to about 2021). About the full investigation: Patients with newly diagnosed Graves' disease had been on antithyroid drugs for under 3 months. The study took place in China and was registered as a clinical trial. A total of approximately 35 samples were covered by TCR sequencing, comprising approximately 13 persistent and 20 newly diagnosed Graves' disease patients. Patients with persistent Graves' disease were compared with patients with newly diagnosed Graves' disease using TCR sequencing and RNA sequencing of peripheral blood.

The sample's time point label, decoded: newly diagnosed GD, antithyroid drugs for less than 3 months. For both TCR sequencing and RNA sequencing, RNA was extracted from PBMCs in TRIzol. Graves' disease was diagnosed according to American Thyroid Association guidelines. The patients came from an endocrinology department in Xi'an, China. Each patient gave approximately 9 milliliters of peripheral blood, collected in an EDTA anticoagulant tube. Ficoll Paque Plus density gradient separation was used to isolate PBMCs, and no further T cell sorting was done. RNA quality was checked with an Agilent 2100 Bioanalyzer and agarose gel, and concentration with a NanoDrop 2000. V loses 7 bases, J loses 5 bases, and the germline ends lie 14 bases apart. The CDR3 numbers 13 residues from cysteine through phenylalanine. Only CDR3 DNA is held: 39 bases, read in frame from base 1. The research as a whole found: TRBV28, TRBJ1-2 and TRBJ2-5 were preferentially used in persistent disease, while TRBV20-1 and TRBJ2-1 were favored in newly diagnosed disease. As a limitation, the authors acknowledged that the small sample size may reduce accuracy. The study examined only peripheral blood because the primary lesion, thyroid tissue, could not be accessed. Persistent patients shared more public clonotypes among themselves (roughly 2,700) than newly diagnosed patients did (nearly 1,000). Compared with newly diagnosed patients, persistent Graves' disease patients had lower TCR Shannon entropy and fewer highly expanded clones, which suggests clonal expansion. Only the TCR beta chain was sequenced and analyzed.

The receptor library was made with multiplex PCR. The data were produced on an Illumina HiSeq 4000. To build TCR beta libraries, CDR3 regions were amplified by Arm-PCR using iRepertoire HTBI primers. Gel purification was performed on PCR products prior to sequencing. Turning to the authors' computational methods: Gene usage analysis of CDR3 amino acid clonotypes used the approximately 62 TRBV and 14 TRBJ segments found across samples. COPE and FqMerger were used to merge filtered high-quality paired reads into contigs. Contigs were aligned with BLAST to IMGT TRBV, TRBD and TRBJ reference genes, and CDR3 was defined per IMGT. Any clonotype with a frequency above 0.1% was classified as a highly expanded clone. Shannon entropy served as the measure of repertoire diversity, while the Gini coefficient captured V-J evenness. A clonotype found in more than one individual was treated as public. TCRdb redid the processing of the public reads, applying fastp at Q25 and MiXCR, and retained in-frame beta chains. Rows with one shared CDR3 protein collapse into an entry with the most common genes and DNA. The V and J calls were not made by the authors but by TCRdb's processing. The sample includes a few hundred thousand distinct CDR3 sequences, with about 18% observed a single time. The ten largest clones add up to 14% of the sample.

These records were also assigned to another study, of T cells in Graves' hyperthyroidism and ophthalmopathy. Per the second study: Graves' hyperthyroidism was defined as stable when no progression to ophthalmopathy occurred over 18 months of follow-up. Hyperthyroidism patients were aged 18 to 65 years and newly diagnosed, with disease duration of less than 2 months. The study excluded patients with uncontrolled infections, other autoimmune diseases, pregnancy or lactation. Clinical symptoms, serum thyroxine and TRAb, thyroid ultrasound, and orbital computed tomography formed the basis for the diagnoses. A first-round RT-PCR of the TCR CDR3 used the HTBI primer set with the Qiagen OneStep RT-PCR kit. Most expanded thyroid clonotypes (frequency above 0.001) were also detected in blood, suggesting blood repertoires may reflect thyroid immune responses. A 13 V-J signature model separated ophthalmopathy from stable hyperthyroidism, with 87.88% sensitivity and 81% to 83% specificity in cross-validation and 80%/75% in testing. During validation, the model predicted progression to ophthalmopathy a median of roughly 7.1 months ahead of onset, with approximately 70% sensitivity and more than 72% specificity. TCR V-J signatures able to tell the groups apart were searched for in a discovery cohort of 90 to 100 patients, of whom about 40 had Graves' ophthalmopathy and 57 had stable Graves' hyperthyroidism. Prospective prediction of ophthalmopathy was tested in an independent validation cohort consisting of 18 hyperthyroidism patients and around 16 patients who later progressed to ophthalmopathy. For training and testing, the 100 or so patients in the discovery cohort were randomly divided in a 7:3 ratio. In addition, the study compared T-cell repertoires in thyroid tissue and in blood from roughly 6 Graves' hyperthyroidism patients. After sampling, hyperthyroidism patients received methimazole starting at 30 mg daily, and ophthalmopathy patients received high-dose intravenous methylprednisolone. Libraries were constructed in a second round of multiplex PCR, after which size selection and purification were carried out. Sequencing of the libraries was done on an Illumina HiSeq2000 using paired-end 100 bp reads. SOAPnuke was used to process the raw data, with reads discarded if the reads contained adapters or uncalled bases, had a mean Phred below 15, or lacked an exact constant-primer or identifier match. COPE v1.2.5 was used to merge high-quality paired reads, and clonotypes were defined as unique nucleotide sequences. Clonotypes were aligned to IMGT TRBV, TRBD and TRBJ reference segments using MiTCR v1.1. Analysis was restricted to V-J combinations with a frequency above 0.0001, which covered 98% to 99.2% of repertoires. A TCS score was defined as the ratio between F50 (clonal expansion) and ExV (chaos), using BLOSUM62-based TCRdist between CDR3 peptides within each V-J. Welch's t-statistics and random forest reduced around 550 V-J features to roughly 13, which were used in a naive Bayes classifier (R e1071). No statistical method was used to set the sample size in advance, and investigators knew the group allocation. The paper describes TCR Vbeta CDR3 sequencing of 135 peripheral blood samples, made up of 43 ophthalmopathy patients, 70 to 75 hyperthyroidism patients and about 17 progressor patients.

Material: peripheral blood mononuclear cells (PBMCs), obtained at new diagnosis, from a patient treated with antithyroid drugs. The chain couples TRBV12-3 or TRBV12-4 to TRBJ1-1; the D region possibly corresponds to TRBD1 (6 bases align). The clonotype originates from a woman in her 30s with Graves disease. Donor details come from another sample of the same person, matched by shared clones. Here the CDR3 is given as CASTLGGPTEAFF. Read as DNA, the sequence is TGTGCCAGCACCTTGGGGGGGCCTACTGAAGCTTTCTTT.